This passage covers 25 T cell receptor beta chains from one sample sequenced in a study of Ad26.COV2.S vaccination and SARS-CoV-2 variants. Using immunoSEQ multiplex PCR, the repertoire was profiled, and TCRdb retains in-frame clones only, with some absent. The sample has some 180,000 clones; roughly 85% are singletons. This material consisted of peripheral blood, taken after recovery from COVID-19. The receptor source for this set is a human donor who had recovered from COVID-19.

This chain connects TRBV6-4 to TRBJ1-4; 9 nucleotides match TRBD1. From germline, CDR1 is MRHNA and CDR2 SNTAGT. V dropped 7 bases and J dropped 5; count of bases not matched to a gene: 5. The CDR3 spans 14 residues. Written as DNA, the CDR3 is TGTGCCAGCACCCGGGGGACAGGGAATGAAAAACTGTTTTTT. Translated, it gives CASTRGTGNEKLFF.

The chain recombines TRBV3-1 (or the pseudogene TRBV3-2) with TRBJ2-7; no firm D call. The V gene's germline CDR1 is LGHDT and CDR2 YNNKEL (reference sequence). With 0 bases removed from V and 2 bases from J, the gap between germline ends came to 8 bases. This CDR3 is built from 14 residues. The CDR3 reads CASSQEGLTYEQYF. In DNA form, the CDR3 reads TGTGCCAGCAGCCAAGAGGGGTTAACCTACGAGCAGTACTTC.

This clone showed up just a few times. V usage is TRBV7-9 and J usage is TRBJ1-2; D is perhaps TRBD1 (6 bases). From germline, CDR1 is SEHNR and CDR2 FQNEAQ (reference sequence). The CDR3 totals 14 residues. The germline V and J ends were trimmed by 5 bases and 8 bases, with 18 bases remaining between them. The CDR3 DNA is TGTGCCAGCAGCCAACAGGGTTCACTTGCAGGCTACACCTTC. This translates into CASSQQGSLAGYTF.

The V and J genes are TRBV5-4 and TRBJ1-2; D may be TRBD1 (5 bases). Germline CDR1 and CDR2: SGHNT and YYREEE (reference sequence). The CDR3 is 13 residues long. V was shortened by 1 base and J by 6 bases, with 10 bases between the two germline ends. CDR3 in DNA: TGTGCCAGCAGCTTGCCAGGGATTGATGGCTACACCTTC. This translates into CASSLPGIDGYTF.

The chain has TRBV3-1 (or the pseudogene TRBV3-2) and TRBJ2-3; D gene unclear. Germline assignment: CDR1 LGHDT and CDR2 YNNKEL (reference sequence). CDR3 length: 14 residues. Trimming took off 4 bases at V and 0 bases at J, with 8 bases between the two ends. This CDR3 is CASSPRPSTDTQYF. The CDR3 DNA reads TGTGCCAGCAGCCCTCGACCTAGCACAGATACGCAGTATTTT.

A single count supports this clone. The chain uses TRBV30 and TRBJ2-5; D is undetermined. V was cut by 3 bases and J by 3 bases, with 11 bases left in between. Germline lookup yields CDR1 GTSNPN and CDR2 SVGIG (reference sequence). The CDR3 covers 13 residues. The CDR3 DNA sequence: TGTGCCTGGAGACTACCCCAGGAAGAGACCCAGTACTTC. Its translation is CAWRLPQEETQYF.

This clone was counted a single time. This rearrangement joins TRBV19 to TRBJ2-1; TRBD2 matches 13 bases. In germline, CDR1 is LNHDA, CDR2 SQIVND (reference sequence). The CDR3 sequence is 17 residues long. The V segment lost 4 bases and the J segment 7 bases; nucleotides outside the gene matches: 10. The CDR3 is CASSTFGTSGIENEQFF. The DNA for the CDR3 is TGTGCCAGTAGTACCTTCGGGACTAGCGGGATAGAAAATGAGCAGTTCTTC.

The V and J genes are TRBV4-1 and TRBJ1-6, with 8 bases fitting TRBD1. V was clipped by 1 base and J by 5 bases; unmatched bases: 13. Per the germline V gene, CDR1 is MGHRA and CDR2 is YSYEKL. This CDR3 is built from 19 residues. The CDR3 DNA follows: TGCGCCAGCAGCCAAGGAGGACAGGGTTCGAGCGCAAATAATTCACCCCTCCACTTT. As protein: CASSQGGQGSSANNSPLHF.

This clone was seen repeatedly, ten times or more. This rearrangement joins TRBV27 to TRBJ1-3; a weak D match, TRBD1 (5 bases). V gave up 6 bases and J gave up 3 bases, with 15 bases separating them. The germline CDR1 and CDR2 sequences are MNHEY and SMNVEV (reference sequence). This CDR3 has 15 residues. CDR3 sequence reads: CASRFRGESGNTIYF. The CDR3 nucleotides read TGTGCCAGCAGGTTCCGGGGGGAAAGTGGAAACACCATATATTTT.

V gene TRBV6-1 combines with J gene TRBJ1-3; tentative D call: TRBD1 (5 bases). Germline V lookup: CDR1 MNHNS, CDR2 SASEGT. The V gene lost 1 base and the J gene lost 0 bases, with 13 bases spanning the gap. The CDR3 contains 17 residues. Written as DNA, the CDR3 is TGTGCCAGCAGTGAAGACAGGTTCGGAAGCTCTGGAAACACCATATATTTT. Translation: CASSEDRFGSSGNTIYF.

The chain uses TRBV28 and TRBJ2-7, with 14 bases matching TRBD2. The junction had 1 base not matched to a gene; V was cut back by 3 bases and J by 6 bases. Per the germline V gene, CDR1 is MDHEN and CDR2 is SYDVKM. CDR3 length: 14 amino acids. This CDR3 reads CASSLTSGRAEQYF. CDR3 bases: TGTGCCAGCAGTTTGACTAGCGGGAGGGCCGAGCAGTACTTC. Complete variable domain (other parts from reference TRBV28 and TRBJ2-7): DVKVTQSSRYLVKRTGEKVFLECVQDMDHENMFWYRQDPGLGLRLIYFSYDVKMKEKGDIPEGYSVSREKKERFSLILESASTNQTSMYLCASSLTSGRAEQYFGPGTRLTVT.

The chain links TRBV5-1 to TRBJ2-1; TRBD2 agrees at 8 bases. CDR1 and CDR2 (germline): SGHRS, YFSETQ. Trimming removed 4 bases from V and 8 bases from J; junction bases left unmatched: 11. This CDR3 contains 15 residues. DNA for the CDR3: TGCGCCAGCAGCCTCATAAGCGGGAGTACCTATGAGCAGTTCTTC. Encoded protein: CASSLISGSTYEQFF.

The rearrangement joins TRBV9 to TRBJ2-1; 8 nucleotides line up with TRBD1. The J segment lost 6 bases and the V segment lost 6 bases, leaving 5 bases of the junction unmatched. The CDR3 is made up of 13 amino acids. Germline CDR1 SGDLS, CDR2 YYNGEE. The CDR3 loop is CASNPGTGNEQFF. CDR3 coding DNA: TGTGCCAGCAACCCCGGGACAGGCAATGAGCAGTTCTTC. Supplemented by reference TRBV9 and TRBJ2-1, the full variable domain reads DSGVTQTPKHLITATGQRVTLRCSPRSGDLSVYWYQQSLDQGLQFLIQYYNGEERAKGNILERFSAQQFPDLHSELNLSSLELGDSALYFCASNPGTGNEQFFGPGTRLTVL.

The chain joins TRBV25-1 to TRBJ2-5; tentative D call: TRBD1 (6 bases). The V gene's germline CDR1 is MGHDK and CDR2 SYGVNS. Trimming cost V 6 bases and J 5 bases, with 13 bases left between them. CDR3 size: 13 residues. CDR3 region: CASRGAGMETQYF. As DNA, the CDR3 is TGTGCCAGCAGGGGGGCCGGGATGGAGACCCAGTACTTC.

The rearrangement joins TRBV6-4 to TRBJ2-3, with TRBD1 as a possible D gene (6 bases). The V gene's germline CDR1 is MRHNA and CDR2 SNTAGT. V was clipped by 0 bases and J by 8 bases, with 9 bases between them. CDR3 size: 13 residues. CDR3 amino acids: CASSDSTGSTQYF. Here the CDR3 DNA reads TGTGCCAGCAGTGACTCGACAGGTTCTACGCAGTATTTT.

The chain combines TRBV5-6 with TRBJ1-2; D remains unclear. The length of the CDR3 is 13 residues. The V end lost 1 base, the J end lost 6 bases, and 10 bases lay between the germline ends. In germline, CDR1 is SGHDT, CDR2 YYEEEE. The CDR3 sequence is CASSLISEDGYTF. Written as DNA, the CDR3 is TGTGCCAGCAGCTTGATTAGTGAGGATGGCTACACCTTC. The whole variable domain, remainder taken from reference TRBV5-6 and TRBJ1-2, is DAGVTQSPTHLIKTRGQQVTLRCSPKSGHDTVSWYQQALGQGPQFIFQYYEEEERQRGNFPDRFSGHQFPNYSSELNVNALLLGDSALYLCASSLISEDGYTFGSGTRLTVV.

This chain connects TRBV2 to TRBJ2-7; D is unclear. The CDR3 is 15 amino acids. Trimming removed 8 bases at V and 6 bases at J, with 23 bases between. Germline V gene lookup returns CDR1 SNHLY and CDR2 FYNNEI. CDR3 nucleotide sequence: TGTGCCAGCTCAAGAGATCCACCTAGGCTCGTCGAGCAGTACTTC. Translating it yields CASSRDPPRLVEQYF. Full variable domain (remainder filled in from reference TRBV2 and TRBJ2-7): EPEVTQTPSHQVTQMGQEVILRCVPISNHLYFYWYRQILGQKVEFLVSFYNNEISEKSEIFDDQFSVERPDGSNFTLKIRSTKLEDSAMYFCASSRDPPRLVEQYFGPGTRLTVT.

The table lists this clone with a few counts. The rearrangement uses TRBV6-5 and TRBJ2-3, with D maybe TRBD1 (7 bases). The germline CDR1 and CDR2 sequences are MNHEY and SVGAGI. Between the trimmed V and J ends, which lost 9 bases and 2 bases, there was a span of 15 bases. The CDR3 contains 14 residues. DNA for the CDR3: TGTGCCAGTCTTCAGGGGGGCCTCACAGATACGCAGTATTTT. Translating gives CASLQGGLTDTQYF.

This chain joins TRBV10-3 and TRBJ2-2; the match to TRBD2 covers 14 bases. Germline CDR1 is ENHRY and CDR2 is SYGVKD. The CDR3 is 21 residues long. Unmatched junction bases numbered 14, after V lost 2 bases and J lost 3 bases. The CDR3 sequence: CAISETPGLAGERVHTGELFF. CDR3 nucleotide sequence: TGTGCCATCAGTGAGACACCGGGACTAGCGGGAGAAAGAGTTCACACCGGGGAGCTGTTTTTT.

The chain links TRBV9 to TRBJ2-7; tentatively, D is TRBD2 (6 bases). This CDR3 spans 13 amino acids. V was clipped by 4 bases and J by 4 bases, with 12 bases between them. Germline V gene sequence: CDR1 SGDLS, CDR2 YYNGEE. CDR3 sequence reads: CASSPRGGYEQYF. CDR3 nucleotide sequence: TGTGCCAGCAGCCCTAGAGGAGGGTACGAGCAGTACTTC.

The gene calls are TRBV12-3 or TRBV12-4 and TRBJ2-1; a weak D match, TRBD1 (6 bases). V gave up 6 bases and J gave up 8 bases, with 11 bases separating them. This CDR3 spans 12 amino acids. The CDR3: CASSRTVYEQFF. CDR3 nucleotides: TGTGCCAGCAGCCGGACAGTTTATGAGCAGTTCTTC.

This clone was seen only a few times. The chain recombines TRBV5-4 with TRBJ2-7, with D possibly being TRBD1 (6 bases). Trimming removed 0 bases from V and 1 base from J, with 8 bases in between. The CDR3 loop spans 14 amino acids. CDR1 is SGHNT, CDR2 YYREEE, per germline (reference sequence). The CDR3 loop reads CASSLGQGSYEQYF. CDR3 DNA: TGTGCCAGCAGCTTGGGGCAGGGGTCCTACGAGCAGTACTTC.

The chain employs TRBV6-6 and TRBJ1-4, with a possible D match to TRBD1 (5 bases). V shed 1 base and J shed 3 bases, with 9 bases lying between them. The CDR3 has 15 amino acids. CDR1 and CDR2 from the germline V gene are MNHNY and SVGAGI (reference sequence). The DNA for the CDR3 is TGTGCCAGCAGTTACTTCAGGGTGGCTAATGAAAAACTGTTTTTT. Protein sequence: CASSYFRVANEKLFF.

The chain links TRBV6-2 or TRBV6-3 to TRBJ2-7; TRBD2 matches 10 bases. The CDR3 is 17 amino acids. Per the germline V gene, CDR1 is MNHEY and CDR2 is SVGEGT. J gave up 0 bases and V 0 bases, and 5 bases lay outside the gene matches. The CDR3 DNA reads as TGTGCCAGCAGTTACTCGACTAGCGGGCGAAACTCCTACGAGCAGTACTTC. Its protein product is CASSYSTSGRNSYEQYF.

This chain connects TRBV27 to TRBJ2-7; D ambiguous. The CDR3 loop spans 13 amino acids. Germline V gene sequence: CDR1 MNHEY, CDR2 SMNVEV (reference sequence). With 4 bases removed from V and 1 base from J, the gap between germline ends came to 8 bases. Here the CDR3 DNA reads TGTGCCAGCAGTTCGGGCGGATCCTACGAGCAGTACTTC. Translating it yields CASSSGGSYEQYF.